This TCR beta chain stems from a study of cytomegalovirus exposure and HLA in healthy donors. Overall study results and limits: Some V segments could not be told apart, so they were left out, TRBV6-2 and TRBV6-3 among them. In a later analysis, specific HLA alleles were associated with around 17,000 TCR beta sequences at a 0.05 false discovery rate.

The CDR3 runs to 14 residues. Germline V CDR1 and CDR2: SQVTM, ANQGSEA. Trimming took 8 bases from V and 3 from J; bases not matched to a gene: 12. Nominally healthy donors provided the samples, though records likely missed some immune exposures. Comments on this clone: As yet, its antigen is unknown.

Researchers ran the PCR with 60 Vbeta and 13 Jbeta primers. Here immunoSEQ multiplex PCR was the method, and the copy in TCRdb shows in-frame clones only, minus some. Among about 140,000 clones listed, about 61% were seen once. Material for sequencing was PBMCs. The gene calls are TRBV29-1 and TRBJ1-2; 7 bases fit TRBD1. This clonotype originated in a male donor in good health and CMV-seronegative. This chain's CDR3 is CSYTRDRDYYGYTF. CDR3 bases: TGCAGCTACACGAGGGACAGAGATTACTATGGCTACACCTTC.